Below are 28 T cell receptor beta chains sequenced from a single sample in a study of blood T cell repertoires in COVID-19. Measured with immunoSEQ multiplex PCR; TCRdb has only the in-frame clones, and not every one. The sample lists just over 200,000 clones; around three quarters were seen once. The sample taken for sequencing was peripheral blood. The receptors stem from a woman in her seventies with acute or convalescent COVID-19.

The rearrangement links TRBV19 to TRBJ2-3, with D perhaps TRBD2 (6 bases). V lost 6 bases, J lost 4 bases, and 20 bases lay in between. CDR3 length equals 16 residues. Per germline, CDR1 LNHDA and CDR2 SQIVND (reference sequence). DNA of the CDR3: TGTGCCAGTAGCACAAAACTAGCCCTGGGGGCAGATACGCAGTATTTT. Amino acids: CASSTKLALGADTQYF.

The CDR3 DNA follows: TGTGCCAGCAGCCCCTGGGGCGGGAGAATGACAGATACGCAGTATTTT. Translation gives CASSPWGGRMTDTQYF. The chain carries TRBV7-2 and TRBJ2-3, with TRBD2 matching 7 bases. Germline V CDR1 and CDR2: SGHTA, FQGNSA. The CDR3 is made up of 16 amino acids. J gave up 3 bases and V 5 bases, and 11 bases lay outside the gene matches.

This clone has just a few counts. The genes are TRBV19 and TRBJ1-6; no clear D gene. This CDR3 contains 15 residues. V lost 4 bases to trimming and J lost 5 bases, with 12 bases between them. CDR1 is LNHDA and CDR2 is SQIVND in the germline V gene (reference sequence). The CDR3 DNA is TGTGCCAGTAGTACACCGGGGATTAATAATTCACCCCTCCACTTT. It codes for CASSTPGINNSPLHF.

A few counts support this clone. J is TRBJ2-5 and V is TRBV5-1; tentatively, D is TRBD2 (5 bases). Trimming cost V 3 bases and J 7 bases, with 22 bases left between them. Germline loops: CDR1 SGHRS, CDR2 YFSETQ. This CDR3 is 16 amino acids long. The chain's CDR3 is CASSSGVGPTSGTQYF. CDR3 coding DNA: TGCGCCAGCAGCTCCGGGGTCGGCCCTACTTCGGGGACCCAGTACTTC.

For the CDR3, the DNA is TGTGCCAGCAGCGGACAGGGGGCCAGGGAGACCCAGTACTTC. This translates into CASSGQGARETQYF. This sequence joins TRBV28 and TRBJ2-5; 11 bases are shared with TRBD1. Germline CDR1 MDHEN, CDR2 SYDVKM. Germline trimming cut 6 bases from V and 5 bases from J; bases unmatched to any gene: 5. The CDR3 sequence is 14 residues long.

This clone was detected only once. CDR3 sequence: CASSDSRWRDYGYTF. The CDR3 bases are TGTGCCAGCAGTGACTCGAGATGGAGGGACTATGGCTACACCTTC. The rearrangement links TRBV6-4 to TRBJ1-2; D unclear. V was clipped by 0 bases and J by 3 bases, with 11 bases between them. CDR1 is MRHNA and CDR2 is SNTAGT in the germline V gene. This CDR3 is 15 amino acids long.

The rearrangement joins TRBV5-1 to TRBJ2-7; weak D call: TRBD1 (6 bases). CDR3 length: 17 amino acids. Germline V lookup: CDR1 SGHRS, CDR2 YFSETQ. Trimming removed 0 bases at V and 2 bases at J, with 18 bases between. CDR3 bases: TGCGCCAGCAGCTTGGTACGGGAACCAGGGGCTCCCTACGAGCAGTACTTC. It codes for CASSLVREPGAPYEQYF.

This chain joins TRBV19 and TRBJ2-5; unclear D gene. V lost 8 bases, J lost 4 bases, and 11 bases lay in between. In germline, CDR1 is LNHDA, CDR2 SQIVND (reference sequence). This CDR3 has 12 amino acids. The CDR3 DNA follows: TGTGCCAGTGGAGACTTGGGAGAGACCCAGTACTTC. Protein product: CASGDLGETQYF.

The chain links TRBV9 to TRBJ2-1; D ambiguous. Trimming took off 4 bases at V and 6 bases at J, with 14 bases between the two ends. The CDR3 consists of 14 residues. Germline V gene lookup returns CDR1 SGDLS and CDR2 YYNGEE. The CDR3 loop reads CASSTITPPNEQFF. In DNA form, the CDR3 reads TGTGCCAGCAGCACTATTACCCCCCCCAATGAGCAGTTCTTC.

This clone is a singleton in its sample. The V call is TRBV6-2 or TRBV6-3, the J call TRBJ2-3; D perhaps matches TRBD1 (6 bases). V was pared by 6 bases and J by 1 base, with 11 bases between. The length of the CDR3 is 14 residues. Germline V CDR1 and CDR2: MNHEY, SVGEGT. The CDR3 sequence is CASSWTDRTDTQYF. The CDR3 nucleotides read TGTGCCAGCAGCTGGACAGACCGCACAGATACGCAGTATTTT.

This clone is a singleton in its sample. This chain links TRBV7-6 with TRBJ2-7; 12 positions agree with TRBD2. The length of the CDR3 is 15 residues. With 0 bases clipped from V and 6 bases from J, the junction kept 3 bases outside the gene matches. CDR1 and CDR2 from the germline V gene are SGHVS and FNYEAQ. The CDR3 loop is CASSLAQGLAGEQYF. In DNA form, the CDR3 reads TGTGCCAGCAGCTTAGCGCAGGGACTAGCGGGCGAGCAGTACTTC.

In nucleotides, the CDR3 is TGCGCCAGCAGCGAGGAACAGGGGAAAGATTCACCCCTCCACTTT. This encodes CASSEEQGKDSPLHF. The chain links TRBV5-1 to TRBJ1-6, with 7 bases aligning to TRBD1. The CDR3 has 15 amino acids. Germline V gene data show CDR1 as SGHRS and CDR2 as YFSETQ. J gave up 8 bases and V 4 bases, and 9 bases lay outside the gene matches.

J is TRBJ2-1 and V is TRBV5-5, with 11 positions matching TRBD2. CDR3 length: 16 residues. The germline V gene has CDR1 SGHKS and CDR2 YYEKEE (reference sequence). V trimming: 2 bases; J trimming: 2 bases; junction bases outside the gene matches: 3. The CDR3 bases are TGTGCCAGCAGCTTTACTAGCGGGAGTACCTACAATGAGCAGTTCTTC. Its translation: CASSFTSGSTYNEQFF.

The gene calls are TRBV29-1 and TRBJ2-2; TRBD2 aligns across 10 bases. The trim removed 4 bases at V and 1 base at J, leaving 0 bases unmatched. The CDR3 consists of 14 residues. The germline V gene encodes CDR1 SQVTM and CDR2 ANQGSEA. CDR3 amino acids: CSVGTSGNTGELFF. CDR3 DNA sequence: TGCAGCGTTGGGACTAGCGGGAACACCGGGGAGCTGTTTTTT.

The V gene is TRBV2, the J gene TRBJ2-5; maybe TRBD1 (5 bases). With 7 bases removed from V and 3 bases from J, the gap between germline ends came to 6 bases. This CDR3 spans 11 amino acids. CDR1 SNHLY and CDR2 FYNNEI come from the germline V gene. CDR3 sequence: CASTTEETQYF. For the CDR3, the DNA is TGTGCCAGCACGACAGAAGAGACCCAGTACTTC.

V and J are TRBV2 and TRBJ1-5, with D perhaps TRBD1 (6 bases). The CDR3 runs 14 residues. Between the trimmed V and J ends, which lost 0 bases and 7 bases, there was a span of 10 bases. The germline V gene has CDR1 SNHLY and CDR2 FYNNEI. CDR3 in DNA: TGTGCCAGCAGTGAAGCGTGGGGGCACCAGCCCCAGCATTTT. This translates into CASSEAWGHQPQHF. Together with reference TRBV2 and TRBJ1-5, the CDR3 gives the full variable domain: EPEVTQTPSHQVTQMGQEVILRCVPISNHLYFYWYRQILGQKVEFLVSFYNNEISEKSEIFDDQFSVERPDGSNFTLKIRSTKLEDSAMYFCASSEAWGHQPQHFGDGTRLSIL.

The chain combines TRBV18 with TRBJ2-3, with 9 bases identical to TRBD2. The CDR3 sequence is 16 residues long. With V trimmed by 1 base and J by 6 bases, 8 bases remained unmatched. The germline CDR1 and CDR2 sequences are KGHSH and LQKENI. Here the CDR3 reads CASSPLASGTGDTQYF. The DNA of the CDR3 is TGTGCCAGCTCACCACTGGCTAGCGGGACGGGGGATACGCAGTATTTT.

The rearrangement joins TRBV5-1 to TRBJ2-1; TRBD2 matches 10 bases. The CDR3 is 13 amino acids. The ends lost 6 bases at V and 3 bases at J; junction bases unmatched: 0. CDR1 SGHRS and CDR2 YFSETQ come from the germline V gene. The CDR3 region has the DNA TGCGCCAGCACTAGCGGGAGCTACAATGAGCAGTTCTTC. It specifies CASTSGSYNEQFF. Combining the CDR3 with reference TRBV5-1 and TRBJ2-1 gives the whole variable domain KAGVTQTPRYLIKTRGQQVTLSCSPISGHRSVSWYQQTPGQGLQFLFEYFSETQRNKGNFPGRFSGRQFSNSRSEMNVSTLELGDSALYLCASTSGSYNEQFFGPGTRLTVL.

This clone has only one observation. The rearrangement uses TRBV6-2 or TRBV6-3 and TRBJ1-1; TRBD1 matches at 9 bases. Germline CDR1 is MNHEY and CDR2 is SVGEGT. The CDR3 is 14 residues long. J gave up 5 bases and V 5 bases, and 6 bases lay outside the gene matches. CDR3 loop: CASSTGGARTEAFF. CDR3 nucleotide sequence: TGTGCCAGCAGTACAGGGGGCGCGCGGACTGAAGCTTTCTTT.

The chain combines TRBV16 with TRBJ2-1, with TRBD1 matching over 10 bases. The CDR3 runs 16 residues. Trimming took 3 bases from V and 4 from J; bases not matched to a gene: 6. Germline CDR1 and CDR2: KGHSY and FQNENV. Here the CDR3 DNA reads TGTGCCAGCAGCCAGAGACAGGGGGCGGCTTACAATGAGCAGTTCTTC. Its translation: CASSQRQGAAYNEQFF.

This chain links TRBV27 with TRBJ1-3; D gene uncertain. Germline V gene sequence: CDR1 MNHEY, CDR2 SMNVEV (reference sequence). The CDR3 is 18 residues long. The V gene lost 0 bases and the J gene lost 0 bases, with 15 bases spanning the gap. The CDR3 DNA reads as TGTGCCAGCAGTTTATCGAAGAGGGCCCTAAGCTCTGGAAACACCATATATTTT. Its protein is CASSLSKRALSSGNTIYF.

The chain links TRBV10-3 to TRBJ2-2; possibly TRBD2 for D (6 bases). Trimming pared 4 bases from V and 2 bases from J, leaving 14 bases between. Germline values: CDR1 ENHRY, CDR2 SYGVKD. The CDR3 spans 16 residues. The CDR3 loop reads CAISAGSSDNTGELFF. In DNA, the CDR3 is TGTGCCATCAGTGCGGGGTCTAGCGACAACACCGGGGAGCTGTTTTTT.

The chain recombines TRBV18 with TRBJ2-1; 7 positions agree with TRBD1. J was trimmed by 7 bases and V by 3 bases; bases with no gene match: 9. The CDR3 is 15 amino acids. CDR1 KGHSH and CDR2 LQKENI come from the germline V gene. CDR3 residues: CASSPIRDSRNEQFF. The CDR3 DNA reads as TGTGCCAGCTCACCGATCCGGGACAGCAGAAATGAGCAGTTCTTC.

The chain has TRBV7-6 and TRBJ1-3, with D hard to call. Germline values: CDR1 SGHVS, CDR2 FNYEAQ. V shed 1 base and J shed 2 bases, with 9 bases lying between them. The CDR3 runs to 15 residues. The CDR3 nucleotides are TGTGCCAGCAGCTTAGGAGCTCAGGCTGGAAACACCATATATTTT. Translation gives CASSLGAQAGNTIYF.

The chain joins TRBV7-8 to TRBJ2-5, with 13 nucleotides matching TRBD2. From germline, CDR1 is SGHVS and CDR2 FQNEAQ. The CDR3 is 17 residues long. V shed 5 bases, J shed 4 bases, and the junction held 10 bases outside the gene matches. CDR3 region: CASSPSGLAGWRETQYF. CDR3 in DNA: TGTGCCAGCAGCCCTTCGGGACTAGCGGGATGGAGAGAGACCCAGTACTTC. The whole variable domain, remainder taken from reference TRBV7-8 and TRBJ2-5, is GAGVSQSPRYKVAKRGQDVALRCDPISGHVSLFWYQQALGQGPEFLTYFQNEAQLDKSGLPSDRFFAERPEGSVSTLKIQRTQQEDSAVYLCASSPSGLAGWRETQYFGPGTRLLVL.

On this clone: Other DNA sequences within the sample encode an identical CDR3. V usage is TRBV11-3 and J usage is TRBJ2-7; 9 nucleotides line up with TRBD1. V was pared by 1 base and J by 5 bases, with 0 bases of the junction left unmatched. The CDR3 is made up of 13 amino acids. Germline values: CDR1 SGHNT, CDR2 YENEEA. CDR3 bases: TGTGCCAGCAGCTTAGGGACAGGGGACGAGCAGTACTTC. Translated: CASSLGTGDEQYF. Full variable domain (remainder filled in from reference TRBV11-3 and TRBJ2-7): EAGVVQSPRYKIIEKKQPVAFWCNPISGHNTLYWYLQNLGQGPELLIRYENEEAVDDSQLPKDRFSAERLKGVDSTLKIQPAELGDSAVYLCASSLGTGDEQYFGPGTRLTVT.

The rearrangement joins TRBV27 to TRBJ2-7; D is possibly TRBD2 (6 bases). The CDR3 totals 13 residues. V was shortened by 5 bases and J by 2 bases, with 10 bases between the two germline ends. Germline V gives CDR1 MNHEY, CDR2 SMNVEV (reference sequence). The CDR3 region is CASSASATYEQYF. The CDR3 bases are TGTGCCAGCAGTGCTAGCGCTACCTACGAGCAGTACTTC.

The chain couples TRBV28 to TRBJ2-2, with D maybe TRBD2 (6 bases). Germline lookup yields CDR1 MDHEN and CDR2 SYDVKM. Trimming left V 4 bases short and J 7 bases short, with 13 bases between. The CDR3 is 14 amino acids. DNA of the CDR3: TGTGCCAGCAGTTCTTGGGAGGCGAACGGGGAGCTGTTTTTT. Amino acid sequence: CASSSWEANGELFF.